Listed here are 27 T cell receptor beta chains from one sample, sequenced in a study of CD8+CD57+ T cells in acquired aplastic anemia. Genomic DNA provided the template from which TCR beta VDJ and CDR3 profiles were obtained. TCRdb analysed the reads with MiXCR anew, one entry per CDR3 protein. The sample has a few hundred thousand distinct CDR3 sequences, roughly 50% seen once; the top ten hold 8%. The sequencing sample was made of sorted CD4+, CD8+, or CD8+CD57+ T cells (not recorded which) from PBMCs. All receptors derive from a human donor with severe aplastic anemia or a healthy control (not recorded which).

A few counts support this clonotype. The CDR3 DNA reads TGTGCCAGCAGCTTAAGCGGACTAGCGCACGAGCAGTACTTC. Its translation: CASSLSGLAHEQYF. V is TRBV12-3 or TRBV12-4 and J is TRBJ2-7; 9 bases fit TRBD2. The J segment lost 5 bases and the V segment lost 6 bases, leaving 8 bases of the junction unmatched. The CDR3 runs to 14 residues.

The V and J genes are TRBV29-1 and TRBJ1-2; 8 bases fit TRBD1. J was trimmed by 5 bases and V by 1 base; bases with no gene match: 12. Germline assignment: CDR1 SQVTM and CDR2 ANQGSEA. This CDR3 has 16 residues. CDR3 residues: CSVEVGQGAMSYGYTF. Written as DNA, the CDR3 is TGCAGCGTTGAAGTCGGGCAGGGGGCGATGTCTTATGGCTACACCTTC. The full variable domain, its missing parts supplied by reference TRBV29-1 and TRBJ1-2, is SAVISQKPSRDICQRGTSLTIQCQVDSQVTMMFWYRQQPGQSLTLIATANQGSEATYESGFVIDKFPISRPNLTFSTLTVSNMSPEDSSIYLCSVEVGQGAMSYGYTFGSGTRLTVV.

This clonotype has ten or more counts. This chain uses TRBV7-8 with TRBJ1-1, with D hard to call. Deletions cut 5 bases from V and 11 bases from J, with 24 bases between. CDR3 length equals 15 residues. From germline, CDR1 is SGHVS and CDR2 FQNEAQ. CDR3 nucleotides: TGTGCCAGCAGCCCAAGGGTCGGTCTTGGTTTTTCGGCTTTCTTT. This encodes CASSPRVGLGFSAFF.

In regard to this clonotype: Just one base apart from a much larger clone, this may be a read error. This rearrangement joins TRBV25-1 to TRBJ2-2, with D perhaps given as TRBD1 or TRBD2 (5 bases each). CDR1 and CDR2 (germline): MGHDK, SYGVNS. The CDR3 has 12 residues. The CDR3 nucleotides are TGTGCCAGCAGTTCGGGGACCGGGGAGCTGTCTTTT. The encoded protein is CASSSGTGELSF.

The V call is TRBV24-1, the J call TRBJ2-3, with D perhaps being TRBD1 or TRBD2 (5 bases each). Germline lookup yields CDR1 KGHDR and CDR2 SFDVKD. The V and J ends lost 4 bases and 4 bases respectively, with 14 bases between them. The CDR3 consists of 15 residues. This CDR3 reads CATSEWALGADTQYF. The DNA for the CDR3 is TGTGCCACCAGTGAATGGGCACTGGGGGCAGATACGCAGTATTTT.

This clonotype was detected ten times or more. The J gene is TRBJ2-1, the V gene TRBV4-3; D might be TRBD1 (6 bases). V was pared by 2 bases and J by 8 bases, with 16 bases between. The length of the CDR3 is 15 residues. The germline V gene encodes CDR1 LGHNA and CDR2 YSLEER. The CDR3: CASSQLQGGADEQFF. The CDR3 nucleotides read TGCGCCAGCAGCCAACTACAGGGTGGTGCCGATGAGCAGTTCTTC.

This clonotype was seen ten or more times. The V and J genes are TRBV7-2 and TRBJ2-7; possible D gene TRBD1, 6 bases. V lost 5 bases and J 2 bases, leaving 13 bases between the germline ends. This CDR3 region has 14 residues. Germline CDR1 SGHTA, CDR2 FQGNSA. The CDR3 nucleotides read TGTGCCAGCAGCCACAGGGTAGGAACCTACGAGCAGTACTTC. It translates to CASSHRVGTYEQYF.

This clonotype was detected only a few times. Germline and junction disagree at one end, which may indicate a read error. This sequence joins TRBV5-5 and TRBJ1-5, with D unresolved. The germline V gene encodes CDR1 SGHKS and CDR2 YYEKEE (reference sequence). This CDR3 has 15 amino acids. CDR3 nucleotide sequence: TGTGCCAGCAGCCCTTTAGCGGGTAGCAGTCAGCCCCAGCATTTT. Residues: CASSPLAGSSQPQHF.

The J gene is TRBJ1-2, the V gene TRBV7-9; 7 nucleotides align to TRBD1. This CDR3 comprises 12 residues. The V segment lost 4 bases and the J segment 7 bases; nucleotides outside the gene matches: 3. Per the germline V gene, CDR1 is SEHNR and CDR2 is FQNEAQ (reference sequence). The CDR3 loop is CASSWDSSGYTF. DNA of the CDR3: TGTGCCAGCAGCTGGGACAGCTCTGGCTACACCTTC.

The V call is TRBV9, the J call TRBJ2-2; TRBD1 agrees at 9 bases. The trim removed 6 bases at V and 2 bases at J, leaving 20 bases unmatched. The CDR3 extends over 20 amino acids. Germline CDR1 and CDR2: SGDLS and YYNGEE. The CDR3 region is CASNPGTGQGISPNTGELFF. CDR3 in DNA: TGTGCCAGCAACCCCGGGACGGGACAGGGTATCAGCCCCAACACCGGGGAGCTGTTTTTT.

This clonotype appeared a few times. The CDR3 sequence is CASSEIMNTEAFF. The CDR3 nucleotides read TGTGCCAGTTCCGAAATCATGAACACTGAAGCTTTCTTT. V gene TRBV19 combines with J gene TRBJ1-1, with D uncertain. The CDR3 is 13 amino acids. Trimming removed 8 bases at V and 0 bases at J, with 10 bases between. Germline V gene lookup returns CDR1 LNHDA and CDR2 SQIVND (reference sequence).

This chain uses TRBV7-8 with TRBJ1-2; unclear D gene. CDR1 and CDR2 (germline): SGHVS, FQNEAQ. The V and J ends lost 5 bases and 3 bases respectively, with 7 bases between them. This CDR3 spans 12 amino acids. The CDR3 sequence is CASSGGDYGYTF. The CDR3 DNA reads as TGTGCCAGCAGCGGTGGGGACTATGGCTACACCTTC.

This rearrangement joins TRBV7-7 to TRBJ1-2; D is unresolved. The CDR3 contains 12 residues. CDR1 is SSHAT and CDR2 is FNYEAQ in the germline V gene (reference sequence). Between the trimmed V and J ends, which lost 4 bases and 6 bases, there was a span of 9 bases. The CDR3 DNA reads TGTGCCAGCAGCTCCGGGATTCATGGCTACACCTTC. Amino acid sequence: CASSSGIHGYTF.

The table lists this clonotype with many counts. The J gene is TRBJ1-2, the V gene TRBV5-1; a possible D gene is TRBD1 (6 bases). Per the germline V gene, CDR1 is SGHRS and CDR2 is YFSETQ. With 0 bases removed from V and 5 bases from J, the gap between germline ends came to 11 bases. There are 14 residues in the CDR3. CDR3 sequence (DNA): TGCGCCAGCAGCTTGGAGGGACACCAGTATGGCTACACCTTC. This translates into CASSLEGHQYGYTF.

In this sample, this clonotype turned up many times. The chain combines TRBV20-1 with TRBJ2-3; TRBD2 is a possible D gene (7 bases). In germline, CDR1 is DFQATT, CDR2 SNEGSKA (reference sequence). The V gene lost 3 bases and the J gene lost 1 base, with 11 bases spanning the gap. This CDR3 region has 14 residues. The CDR3 coding sequence is TGCAGTGCTAGGGGGAGGGGGGGCACAGATACGCAGTATTTT. It translates to CSARGRGGTDTQYF.

Ten or more counts support this clonotype. V usage is TRBV11-2 and J usage is TRBJ1-6; D might be TRBD1 (5 bases). The CDR3 sequence is 17 residues long. Trimming cost V 3 bases and J 7 bases, with 19 bases left between them. In germline, CDR1 is SGHAT, CDR2 FQNNGV. CDR3 amino acids: CASSFPPTGPANSPLHF. CDR3 DNA sequence: TGTGCCAGCAGCTTCCCCCCTACAGGCCCGGCGAATTCACCCCTCCACTTT.

J is TRBJ1-5 and V is TRBV24-1; D possibly corresponds to TRBD1 (5 bases). In germline, CDR1 is KGHDR, CDR2 SFDVKD. This CDR3 region has 15 residues. Trimming removed 4 bases at V and 9 bases at J, with 18 bases between. The CDR3 DNA sequence: TGTGCCACCAGTGACCCTGGGACCGCCGGTGGGCCCCAGCATTTT. It is translated as CATSDPGTAGGPQHF.

This clonotype was seen just once. The chain has TRBV7-4 and TRBJ1-4, with 9 bases aligning to TRBD1. V lost 3 bases and J lost 6; bases outside the gene matches: 11. Germline CDR1 and CDR2: SGHVT and SQSDAQ. This CDR3 has 17 residues. The CDR3 reads CASSFMGQGLRDEKLFF. The CDR3 coding sequence is TGTGCCAGCAGCTTCATGGGACAGGGCTTGAGAGATGAAAAACTGTTTTTT. Variable domain in full (rest from reference TRBV7-4 and TRBJ1-4): GAGVSQSPRYKVAKRGRDVALRCDSISGHVTLYWYRQTLGQGSEVLTYSQSDAQRDKSGRPSGRFSAERPERSVSTLKIQRTEQGDSAVYLCASSFMGQGLRDEKLFFGSGTQLSVL.

The rearrangement links TRBV5-6 to TRBJ2-7; no clear D. The V gene lost 4 bases and the J gene lost 0 bases, with 17 bases spanning the gap. Per the germline V gene, CDR1 is SGHDT and CDR2 is YYEEEE. The CDR3 sequence is 16 residues long. The CDR3, as DNA: TGTGCCAGCAGCGAAGAGATGCGAGGTAGCTCCTACGAGCAGTACTTC. This gives the protein CASSEEMRGSSYEQYF.

A single count supports this clonotype. Relative to the germline gene, one junction end is altered; a read error may explain this. The chain employs TRBV7-2 and TRBJ1-5; possible D gene TRBD1, 5 bases. This CDR3 contains 14 residues. Germline CDR1 reads SGHTA; CDR2 reads FQGNSA. The CDR3 DNA is TGTGCCAGCAGCCCCGGGCGTTCGGGGCAGCCCCAGCACTTT. It yields the protein CASSPGRSGQPQHF.

In its sample, this clonotype was seen many times. The chain combines TRBV2 with TRBJ2-3; D ambiguous. V lost 4 bases, J lost 0 bases, and 11 bases lay in between. Germline V gene data show CDR1 as SNHLY and CDR2 as FYNNEI. This CDR3 is built from 15 residues. The CDR3 DNA sequence: TGTGCCAGCAGTGCGGTGATAATTAGCACAGATACGCAGTATTTT. The encoded protein is CASSAVIISTDTQYF. Full variable domain (rest looked up from reference TRBV2 and TRBJ2-3): EPEVTQTPSHQVTQMGQEVILRCVPISNHLYFYWYRQILGQKVEFLVSFYNNEISEKSEIFDDQFSVERPDGSNFTLKIRSTKLEDSAMYFCASSAVIISTDTQYFGPGTRLTVL.

Concerning this clonotype: Compared with germline, one end of the junction differs, possibly owing to a read error. This chain joins TRBV7-2 and TRBJ1-3; D unclear. CDR1 and CDR2 from the germline V gene are SGHTA and FQGNSA. The CDR3 runs 12 residues. CDR3: CTSSLAGNTIYF. For the CDR3, the DNA is TGTACCAGCAGCCTCGCTGGAAACACTATATATTTT.

This rearrangement joins TRBV7-7 to TRBJ2-6, with D possibly TRBD2 on 5 matching bases. Germline assignment: CDR1 SSHAT and CDR2 FNYEAQ (reference sequence). This CDR3 region has 15 residues. V dropped 5 bases and J dropped 1 base, with 9 bases sitting between them. CDR3: CASSPGVSGANVLTF. In DNA form, the CDR3 reads TGTGCCAGCAGCCCCGGGGTATCTGGGGCCAACGTCCTGACTTTC. The full variable domain, in which reference TRBV7-7 and TRBJ2-6 provide the parts outside the CDR3, is GAGVSQSPRYKVTKRGQDVTLRCDPISSHATLYWYQQALGQGPEFLTYFNYEAQPDKSGLPSDRFSAERPEGSISTLTIQRTEQRDSAMYRCASSPGVSGANVLTFGAGSRLTVL.

The gene calls are TRBV2 and TRBJ2-5, with a possible D match to TRBD2 (5 bases). This CDR3 is built from 12 residues. Trimming shortened V by 2 bases and J by 5 bases, and 6 bases separated the two germline ends. Germline loops: CDR1 SNHLY, CDR2 FYNNEI. The CDR3 protein is CASSEPGETQYF. Here the CDR3 DNA reads TGTGCCAGCAGTGAACCGGGGGAGACCCAGTACTTC.

This clonotype came up many times. This chain connects TRBV5-1 to TRBJ2-2; 9 positions match TRBD2. This CDR3 region has 16 residues. Looked up from germline, CDR1 is SGHRS and CDR2 is YFSETQ. V dropped 2 bases and J dropped 6; count of bases not matched to a gene: 8. The CDR3 region has the DNA TGCGCCAGCAGCTTTAGCGGGAGCGGGGGAGCCGGGGAGCTGTTTTTT. Protein: CASSFSGSGGAGELFF. Full variable domain (remainder filled in from reference TRBV5-1 and TRBJ2-2): KAGVTQTPRYLIKTRGQQVTLSCSPISGHRSVSWYQQTPGQGLQFLFEYFSETQRNKGNFPGRFSGRQFSNSRSEMNVSTLELGDSALYLCASSFSGSGGAGELFFGEGSRLTVL.

Many counts were recorded for this clonotype. The CDR3 loop reads CASSLSRGGGLGDTQYF. The CDR3 DNA reads as TGTGCCAGCAGCTTATCAAGGGGAGGGGGCCTCGGAGATACGCAGTATTTT. The genes are TRBV7-6 and TRBJ2-3, with D perhaps TRBD1 or TRBD2 (7 bases each). V was trimmed by 2 bases and J by 5 bases, leaving 20 bases between them. The CDR3 has 17 amino acids. Germline V CDR1 and CDR2: SGHVS, FNYEAQ.

The V gene is TRBV7-2, the J gene TRBJ2-7, with D possibly TRBD1 on 5 matching bases. Deletions cut 6 bases from V and 0 bases from J, with 18 bases between. In germline, CDR1 is SGHTA, CDR2 FQGNSA. The CDR3 is 16 residues long. This CDR3 reads CASRELPGPSSYEQYF. The DNA for the CDR3 is TGTGCCAGCAGGGAACTCCCAGGGCCTAGCTCCTACGAGCAGTACTTC.